The 17 T cell receptor beta chains below were found in one sample sequenced in a study of T cell changes during pregnancy in multiple sclerosis. The protocol was immunoSEQ multiplex PCR, while the TCRdb copy is restricted to in-frame clones and leaves out a portion. The table shows about 36,000 clones, with around 92% occurring only once. The sequenced sample consisted of PBMCs (not recorded whether the cells were cultured). These receptors all come from a female donor with multiple sclerosis, enrolled in a pregnancy study.

The chain carries TRBV2 and TRBJ2-5; no reliable D call. Germline loops: CDR1 SNHLY, CDR2 FYNNEI. V lost 10 bases to trimming and J lost 0 bases, with 9 bases between them. The CDR3 consists of 12 residues. CDR3 bases: TGTGCCACCAATCTGTACCAAGAGACCCAGTACTTC. The encoded protein is CATNLYQETQYF.

The genes are TRBV18 and TRBJ2-3; weak D call: TRBD2 (5 bases). V lost 2 bases and J lost 0, with 12 bases in between. The germline gives CDR1 KGHSH, CDR2 LQKENI. This CDR3 contains 16 residues. In nucleotides, the CDR3 is TGTGCCAGCTCACCAAATCGGGAACCTAGCACAGATACGCAGTATTTT. It specifies CASSPNREPSTDTQYF.

This sequence joins TRBV19 and TRBJ1-4, with 10 nucleotides matching TRBD1. CDR3 length: 17 residues. CDR1 is LNHDA and CDR2 is SQIVND in the germline V gene (reference sequence). The V gene end was trimmed by 5 bases and the J gene end by 1 base; junction bases not matched to a gene: 7. The CDR3 is CASSPLDRGVTNEKLFF. CDR3 nucleotide sequence: TGTGCCAGTAGTCCCCTGGACAGGGGGGTAACTAATGAAAAACTGTTTTTT.

This clone was observed a single time. This rearrangement joins TRBV9 to TRBJ2-7, with 9 nucleotides matching TRBD1. The CDR3 has 16 residues. The germline CDR1 and CDR2 sequences are SGDLS and YYNGEE. With V trimmed by 5 bases and J by 5 bases, 14 bases remained unmatched. The CDR3 here is CASSALPGQGYHEQYF. For the CDR3, the DNA is TGTGCCAGCAGTGCTTTACCGGGACAGGGATATCACGAGCAGTACTTC. Full variable domain (missing parts from reference TRBV9 and TRBJ2-7): DSGVTQTPKHLITATGQRVTLRCSPRSGDLSVYWYQQSLDQGLQFLIQYYNGEERAKGNILERFSAQQFPDLHSELNLSSLELGDSALYFCASSALPGQGYHEQYFGPGTRLTVT.

This clone was counted a single time. The chain has TRBV6-1 and TRBJ2-1; D call uncertain. Trimming stripped 3 bases from V and 10 bases from J, with 13 bases between. The CDR3 spans 13 residues. Germline V gene lookup returns CDR1 MNHNS and CDR2 SASEGT. CDR3 loop: CASSDNIPLEQFF. CDR3 DNA sequence: TGTGCCAGCAGTGATAACATTCCGTTGGAGCAGTTCTTC.

The chain combines TRBV6-6 with TRBJ2-7, with no clear D. The CDR3 loop spans 10 amino acids. Trimming took 7 bases from V and 2 from J, leaving 3 bases between them. From germline, CDR1 is MNHNY and CDR2 SVGAGI (reference sequence). CDR3 loop: CASTPYEQYF. CDR3 nucleotides: TGTGCCAGCACCCCCTACGAGCAGTACTTC.

The chain links TRBV7-9 to TRBJ2-1; D might be TRBD1 (5 bases). Germline V gene lookup returns CDR1 SEHNR and CDR2 FQNEAQ (reference sequence). The CDR3 has 15 amino acids. Trimming shortened V by 5 bases and J by 1 base, and 12 bases separated the two germline ends. CDR3 nucleotides: TGTGCCAGCAGCCCCAGGGTCGCATCCTACAATGAGCAGTTCTTC. Its translation: CASSPRVASYNEQFF.

The chain is built from TRBV7-9 and TRBJ2-2, with D possibly matching TRBD2 (5 bases). V lost 5 bases to trimming and J lost 6 bases, with 10 bases between them. The CDR3 consists of 13 residues. Germline V gives CDR1 SEHNR, CDR2 FQNEAQ (reference sequence). CDR3 loop: CASSPVRAGELFF. The CDR3 coding sequence is TGTGCCAGCAGCCCGGTGAGGGCCGGGGAGCTGTTTTTT.

The chain employs TRBV5-4 and TRBJ2-7, with 10 positions matching TRBD2. V lost 5 bases and J lost 2; bases outside the gene matches: 7. Germline V gene data show CDR1 as SGHNT and CDR2 as YYREEE (reference sequence). The CDR3 contains 15 residues. CDR3 in DNA: TGTGCCAGCAGTTCGGTCGGACTAGCGGCCTACGAGCAGTACTTC. It codes for CASSSVGLAAYEQYF.

V usage is TRBV7-9 and J usage is TRBJ2-2, with D perhaps matching TRBD2 (6 bases). Germline V CDR1 and CDR2: SEHNR, FQNEAQ (reference sequence). V lost 1 base, J lost 5 bases, and 11 bases lay in between. The CDR3 sequence is 15 residues long. The chain's CDR3 is CASSLEGGKTGELFF. The DNA of the CDR3 is TGTGCCAGCAGCTTAGAAGGCGGGAAGACCGGGGAGCTGTTTTTT.

V and J are TRBV27 and TRBJ2-1, with 9 bases aligning to TRBD2. The CDR3 extends over 17 amino acids. With V trimmed by 3 bases and J by 1 base, 7 bases remained unmatched. Germline assignment: CDR1 MNHEY and CDR2 SMNVEV (reference sequence). In DNA, the CDR3 is TGTGCCAGCAGTTTGCGATTAGCGGGAGATTCCTACAATGAGCAGTTCTTC. It yields the protein CASSLRLAGDSYNEQFF.

The rearrangement links TRBV4-2 to TRBJ2-1; no definite D call. Germline CDR1 reads LGHNA; CDR2 reads YNFKEQ. Trimming took 0 bases from V and 2 from J, leaving 5 bases between them. The CDR3 is 14 amino acids. Here the CDR3 reads CASSQEAPYNEQFF. The CDR3 nucleotides are TGTGCCAGCAGCCAAGAGGCGCCCTACAATGAGCAGTTCTTC.

This clone has just one count. The rearrangement links TRBV6-1 to TRBJ1-2, with TRBD1 as a possible D gene (5 bases). The CDR3 extends over 16 amino acids. The V end lost 2 bases, the J end lost 4 bases, and 17 bases lay between the germline ends. From germline, CDR1 is MNHNS and CDR2 SASEGT. In nucleotides, the CDR3 is TGTGCCAGCAGTGAAACGAGGCCAGGGCAGGGCTATGGCTACACCTTC. This sequence encodes CASSETRPGQGYGYTF.

V usage is TRBV11-3 and J usage is TRBJ2-1, with 8 bases lining up with TRBD2. There are 15 residues in the CDR3. Looked up from germline, CDR1 is SGHNT and CDR2 is YENEEA. After removal of 6 bases from V and 8 bases from J, the junction contained 12 bases not matched to a gene. The CDR3 is CASSVRSSGPHEQFF. The CDR3 DNA is TGTGCCAGCAGTGTCAGGTCTAGCGGGCCGCATGAGCAGTTCTTC.

The V call is TRBV28, the J call TRBJ1-1; no reliable D call. The CDR3 runs to 12 residues. The germline V and J ends were trimmed by 3 bases and 6 bases, with 8 bases remaining between them. In germline, CDR1 is MDHEN, CDR2 SYDVKM. As DNA, the CDR3 is TGTGCCAGCAGTTTTGGATCGCCTGAAGCTTTCTTT. It yields the protein CASSFGSPEAFF.

The V gene is TRBV18, the J gene TRBJ1-1; 7 nucleotides line up with TRBD1. V shed 4 bases, J shed 2 bases, and the junction held 10 bases outside the gene matches. The CDR3 is made up of 16 amino acids. Per germline, CDR1 KGHSH and CDR2 LQKENI. The chain's CDR3 is CASSHADRARNTEAFF. CDR3 nucleotide sequence: TGTGCCAGCTCACATGCTGACAGGGCGAGAAACACTGAAGCTTTCTTT.

V gene TRBV16 combines with J gene TRBJ2-7; D gene uncertain. Germline CDR1 is KGHSY and CDR2 is FQNENV. Trimming shortened V by 4 bases and J by 0 bases, and 4 bases separated the two germline ends. This CDR3 has 12 residues. DNA of the CDR3: TGTGCCAGCAGCCCGAGCTCCTACGAGCAGTACTTC. Amino acid sequence: CASSPSSYEQYF.